This T cell receptor beta chain originates from a study of cytomegalovirus exposure and HLA in healthy donors. Overall study results and limits: Earlier analysis found most TCR beta V segments productive about 90% or about 30% of the time.

PCR involved 60 Vbeta and 13 Jbeta primers. Assay: immunoSEQ multiplex PCR; the TCRdb copy retains only in-frame clones and omits some. The sample carries 130,000 or so clones, about 8.5% recorded once. Regarding donors, all were healthy bone marrow donors. This clone was observed a handful of times. Its cognate antigen is unknown. Germline values: CDR1 SEHNR, CDR2 FQNEAQ (reference sequence). The CDR3 covers 14 residues. After removal of 5 bases from V and 6 bases from J, the junction contained 3 bases not matched to a gene. The clonotype originates from a man aged 40-50 years in good health and CMV-seronegative. The sample comprised PBMCs. This chain joins TRBV7-9 and TRBJ2-3, with 12 bases identical to TRBD2. The CDR3 sequence: CASSPGTSGDTQYF. DNA for the CDR3: TGTGCCAGCAGCCCGGGGACTAGCGGGGATACGCAGTATTTT. Based on the CDR3 plus reference TRBV7-9 and TRBJ2-3, the full variable domain is DTGVSQNPRHKITKRGQNVTFRCDPISEHNRLYWYRQTLGQGPEFLTYFQNEAQLEKSRLLSDRFSAERPKGSFSTLEIQRTEQGDSAMYLCASSPGTSGDTQYFGPGTRLTVL.